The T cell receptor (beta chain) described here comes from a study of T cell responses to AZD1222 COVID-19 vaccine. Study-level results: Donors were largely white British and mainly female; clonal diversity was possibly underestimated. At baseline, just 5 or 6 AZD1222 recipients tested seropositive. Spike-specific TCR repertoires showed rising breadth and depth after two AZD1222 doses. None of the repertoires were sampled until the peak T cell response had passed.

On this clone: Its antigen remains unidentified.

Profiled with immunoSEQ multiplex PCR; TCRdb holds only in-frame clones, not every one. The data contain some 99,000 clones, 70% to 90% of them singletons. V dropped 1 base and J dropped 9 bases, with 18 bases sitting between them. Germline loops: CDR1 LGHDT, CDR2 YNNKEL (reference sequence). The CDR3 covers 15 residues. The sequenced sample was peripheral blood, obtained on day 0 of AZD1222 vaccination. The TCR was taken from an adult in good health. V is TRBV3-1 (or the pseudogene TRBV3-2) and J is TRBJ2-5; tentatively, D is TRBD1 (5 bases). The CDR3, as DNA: TGTGCCAGCAGCCAAGGTCGCAGGGAATCAATTGCCCAGTACTTC. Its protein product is CASSQGRRESIAQYF.